This T cell receptor beta chain was profiled in a study of cytomegalovirus exposure and HLA in healthy donors. The donors were part of the roughly 120-subject validation cohort, which stood apart from the roughly 640-subject first cohort. Between the trimmed V and J ends, which lost 6 bases and 5 bases, there was a span of 5 bases. Germline V gene lookup returns CDR1 MNHEY and CDR2 SMNVEV (reference sequence). This CDR3 contains 11 residues. TCRdb's table, derived via immunoSEQ multiplex PCR, lists solely in-frame clones and lacks some. The table records about 250,000 clones, over 75% of them present only once.

The sample comprised PBMCs. V gene TRBV27 combines with J gene TRBJ2-1; the D is unclear. This TCR was sampled from a man between 18 and 29 years old in good health and CMV-seropositive. This CDR3 reads CASRTHNEQFF. The CDR3 DNA follows: TGTGCCAGCAGGACGCACAATGAGCAGTTCTTC.